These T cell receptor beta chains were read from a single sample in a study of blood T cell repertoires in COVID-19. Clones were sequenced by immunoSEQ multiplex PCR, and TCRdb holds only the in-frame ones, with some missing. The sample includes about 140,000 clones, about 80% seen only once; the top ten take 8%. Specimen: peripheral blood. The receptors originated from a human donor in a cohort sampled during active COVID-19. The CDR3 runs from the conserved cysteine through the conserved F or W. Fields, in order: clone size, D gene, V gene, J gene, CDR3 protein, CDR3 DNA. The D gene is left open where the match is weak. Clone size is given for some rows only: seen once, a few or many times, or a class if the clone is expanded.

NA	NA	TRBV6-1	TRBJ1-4	CASSEARRQGEKLFF	TGTGCCAGCAGTGAAGCGCGTCGGCAGGGGGAAAAACTGTTTTTT
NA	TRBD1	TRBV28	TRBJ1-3	CASGLQGAVGNTIYF	TGTGCCAGCGGCCTCCAGGGGGCGGTTGGAAACACCATATATTTT
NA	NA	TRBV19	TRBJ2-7	CASSIYFGTDYEQYF	TGTGCCAGTAGTATCTATTTCGGGACTGACTACGAGCAGTACTTC
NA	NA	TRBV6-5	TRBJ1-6	CASRYISPLHF	TGTGCCAGCAGATATATATCACCCCTCCACTTT
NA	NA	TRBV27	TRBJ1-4	CASSRFNEKLFF	TGTGCCAGCAGCAGGTTTAATGAAAAACTGTTTTTT
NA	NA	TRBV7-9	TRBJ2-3	CASSLDRDADTQYF	TGTGCCAGCAGCTTAGACAGGGACGCAGATACGCAGTATTTT
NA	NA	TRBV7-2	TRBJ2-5	CASSPSRQETQYF	TGTGCCAGCAGCCCCTCGCGCCAAGAGACCCAGTACTTC
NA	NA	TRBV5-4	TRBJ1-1	CASSLYDRPNTEAFF	TGTGCCAGCAGCTTGTACGACAGGCCGAACACTGAAGCTTTCTTT
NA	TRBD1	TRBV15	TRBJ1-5	CATSRIPGTGGNQPQHF	TGTGCCACCAGCAGGATACCCGGGACAGGGGGCAATCAGCCCCAGCATTTT
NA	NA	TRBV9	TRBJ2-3	CASSAQGEDTQYF	TGTGCCAGCAGCGCCCAGGGTGAAGATACGCAGTATTTT
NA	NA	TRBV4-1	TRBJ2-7	CASSDNLRGYEQYF	TGCGCCAGCAGCGATAACCTCAGGGGTTACGAGCAGTACTTC
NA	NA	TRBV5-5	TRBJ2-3	CASSPRDLRTDTQYF	TGTGCCAGCAGCCCCCGGGACTTGCGAACAGATACGCAGTATTTT
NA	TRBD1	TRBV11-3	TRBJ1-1	CASSGDRGQTEAFF	TGTGCCAGCAGCGGGGACAGGGGGCAGACTGAAGCTTTCTTT
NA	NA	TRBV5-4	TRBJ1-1	CASSRDGREAEAFF	TGTGCCAGCAGTAGGGATGGGAGAGAGGCTGAAGCTTTCTTT
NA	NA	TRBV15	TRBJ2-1	CATSRLLLRDEQFF	TGTGCCACCAGCAGATTACTCCTGAGAGATGAGCAGTTCTTC
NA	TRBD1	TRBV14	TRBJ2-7	CASRQTGRDYEQYF	TGTGCCAGCAGACAGACAGGGAGAGACTACGAGCAGTACTTC
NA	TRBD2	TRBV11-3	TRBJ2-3	CASSQGLAGPHSTDTQYF	TGTGCCAGCAGCCAAGGACTAGCGGGACCTCATAGCACAGATACGCAGTATTTT
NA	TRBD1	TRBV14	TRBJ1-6	CASSQRTGGLDSPLHF	TGTGCCAGCAGCCAAAGGACAGGGGGCTTAGATTCACCCCTCCACTTT
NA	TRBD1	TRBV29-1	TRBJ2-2	CSAVIQGATGELFF	TGCAGCGCTGTTATCCAGGGGGCGACCGGGGAGCTGTTTTTT
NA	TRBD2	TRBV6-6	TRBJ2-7	CASSYGLARFGEQYF	TGTGCCAGCAGTTACGGACTAGCCCGATTCGGCGAGCAGTACTTC
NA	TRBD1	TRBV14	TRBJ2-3	CASSQDRGSRTDTQYF	TGTGCCAGCAGCCAAGACAGGGGGAGCCGCACAGATACGCAGTATTTT
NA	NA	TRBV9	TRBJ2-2	CASSVDQRNTGELFF	TGTGCCAGCAGCGTAGACCAGCGGAACACCGGGGAGCTGTTTTTT
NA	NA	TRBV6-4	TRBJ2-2	CASSWTANTGELFF	TGTGCCAGCAGCTGGACAGCCAACACCGGGGAGCTGTTTTTT
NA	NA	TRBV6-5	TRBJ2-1	CASSPAGYEQFF	TGTGCCAGCAGTCCAGCAGGCTATGAGCAGTTCTTC
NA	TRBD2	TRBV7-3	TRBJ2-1	CASSPRTSGGRYNEQFF	TGTGCCAGCAGCCCGCGGACTAGCGGGGGGCGATACAATGAGCAGTTCTTC
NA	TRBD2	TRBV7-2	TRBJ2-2	CASSLALGLANGELFF	TGTGCCAGCAGCTTAGCGTTGGGACTAGCGAACGGGGAGCTGTTTTTT
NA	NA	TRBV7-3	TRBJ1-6	CASRQTGSDSPLHF	TGTGCCAGCAGGCAAACAGGGAGTGACTCACCCCTCCACTTT
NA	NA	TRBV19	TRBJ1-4	CASSIGVGVDEKLFF	TGTGCCAGTAGTATAGGTGTAGGGGTCGATGAAAAACTGTTTTTT
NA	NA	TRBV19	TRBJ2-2	CASSIVGGRGTGELFF	TGTGCCAGTAGTATAGTGGGGGGGCGAGGCACCGGGGAGCTGTTTTTT
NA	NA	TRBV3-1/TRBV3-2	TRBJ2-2	CASSQGGERELFF	TGTGCCAGCAGCCAAGGGGGGGAGCGGGAGCTGTTTTTT
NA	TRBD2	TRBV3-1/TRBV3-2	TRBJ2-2	CASSPTSGGAGELFF	TGTGCCAGCAGCCCGACTAGCGGGGGTGCCGGGGAGCTGTTTTTT
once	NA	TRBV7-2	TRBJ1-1	CASSLVGRNSNTEAFF	TGTGCCAGCAGCTTAGTTGGCAGAAATTCGAACACTGAAGCTTTCTTT
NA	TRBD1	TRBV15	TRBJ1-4	CATSREGQGPTNEKLFF	TGTGCCACCAGCAGGGAGGGACAGGGACCAACTAATGAAAAACTGTTTTTT
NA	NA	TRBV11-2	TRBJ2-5	CASSPLFGPRNRETQYF	TGTGCCAGCAGCCCTCTCTTTGGGCCGAGAAACCGGGAGACCCAGTACTTC
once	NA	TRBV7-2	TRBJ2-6	CASSFRGAGAGANVLTF	TGTGCCAGCAGCTTTAGGGGGGCGGGAGCTGGGGCCAACGTCCTGACTTTC
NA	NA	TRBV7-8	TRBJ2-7	CASSRMRGVVPYEQYF	TGTGCCAGCAGCCGAATGCGGGGAGTAGTACCCTACGAGCAGTACTTC
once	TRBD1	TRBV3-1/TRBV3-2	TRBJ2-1	CASSQGAGGINEQFF	TGTGCCAGCAGCCAAGGGGCAGGGGGCATCAATGAGCAGTTCTTC
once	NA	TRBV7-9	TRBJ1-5	CASSQGDPPNQPQHF	TGTGCCAGCAGCCAGGGCGATCCCCCCAATCAGCCCCAGCATTTT
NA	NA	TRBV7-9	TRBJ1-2	CASSLYVERYTF	TGTGCCAGCAGCTTATACGTCGAGCGCTACACCTTC
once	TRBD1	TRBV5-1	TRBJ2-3	CASSFLRTGKDTQYF	TGCGCCAGCAGCTTTCTTCGGACAGGGAAGGATACGCAGTATTTT
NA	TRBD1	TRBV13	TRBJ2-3	CASSSTLDRGYSTDTQYF	TGTGCCAGCAGCTCAACACTGGACAGGGGCTATAGCACAGATACGCAGTATTTT
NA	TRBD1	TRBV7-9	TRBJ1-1	CASSFTGATEAFF	TGTGCCAGCAGTTTTACAGGGGCCACTGAAGCTTTCTTT
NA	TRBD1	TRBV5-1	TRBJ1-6	CASSGEGTGGSPLHF	TGCGCCAGCAGCGGGGAAGGGACAGGGGGTTCACCCCTCCACTTT
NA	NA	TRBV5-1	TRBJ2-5	CASSLFLLGETQYF	TGCGCCAGCAGCTTGTTTCTGCTCGGGGAGACCCAGTACTTC
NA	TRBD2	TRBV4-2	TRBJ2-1	CASSQGTSGGAAQREQFF	TGTGCCAGCAGCCAAGGAACTAGCGGGGGGGCGGCTCAGCGTGAGCAGTTCTTC
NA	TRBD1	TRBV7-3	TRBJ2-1	CASSNQGASSYNEQFF	TGTGCCAGCAGCAATCAGGGGGCGAGCTCCTACAATGAGCAGTTCTTC
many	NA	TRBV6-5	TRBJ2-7	CASSREYRTAYEQYF	TGTGCCAGCAGCCGAGAGTACCGGACAGCCTACGAGCAGTACTTC
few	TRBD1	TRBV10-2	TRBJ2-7	CASRRDSYEQYF	TGCGCCAGCAGGAGGGACAGCTACGAGCAGTACTTC
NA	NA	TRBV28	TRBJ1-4	CASSRGNRRTNEKLFF	TGTGCCAGCAGTAGGGGAAATCGAAGAACTAATGAAAAACTGTTTTTT
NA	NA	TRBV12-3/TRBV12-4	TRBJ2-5	CASGALETQYF	TGTGCCAGCGGAGCGTTGGAGACCCAGTACTTC